This entry describes one TCR beta chain. The antigen remains undetermined. The CDR3 runs 11 residues. The V gene's germline CDR1 is SNHLY and CDR2 FYNNEI. With 0 bases removed from V and 13 bases from J, the gap between germline ends came to 7 bases. Random hexamers were used to reverse transcribe an amount of roughly 0.45 to 1 ug RNA. One entry per CDR3 protein, called by TCRdb with MiXCR from the immunoSEQ multiplex PCR reads. The table shows 75,000 to 80,000 distinct CDR3 sequences, with 94% occurring only once. The sample belongs to a study of CD8 T cells in Susac syndrome. Study-level information: The sequenced Susac syndrome patients comprised more than five with active disease and eight in remission. Study observations and caveats: The authors found sixteen Susac-specific public clones in total CD8+ repertoires and a few in CD8+ TEMRA repertoires.

Sequenced: CD8+ T cells from PBMCs. This receptor was identified in a human donor with Susac syndrome. The chain combines TRBV2 with TRBJ1-5, with D unclear. In DNA, the CDR3 is TGTGCCAGCAGTGAAGCGCGGGAACAGCATTTT. Protein: CASSEAREQHF.